This entry lists 17 T cell receptor beta chains sequenced from one sample in a study of CD8 T cells in cerebrospinal fluid in Alzheimer's disease. Reanalyzing the 10x single-cell sequencing reads, TCRdb keeps one entry per CDR3 protein, without DNA. The sample table sets out about 790 distinct CDR3 sequences. Material: cerebrospinal fluid. Receptor source: a human donor with Parkinson's disease.

By frequency, this clonotype registers medium-sized. The rearrangement joins TRBV6-5 to TRBJ1-1; the TRBD1 assignment by TCRdb is unverifiable without DNA. Germline V gives CDR1 MNHEY, CDR2 SVGAGI. This CDR3 is 13 amino acids long. The CDR3: CASKFRGNTEAFF.

This clonotype registers medium-sized (0.01 to 0.1%) by frequency. The chain recombines TRBV6-5 with TRBJ1-2; the TRBD1 assignment by TCRdb is unverifiable without DNA. Per the germline V gene, CDR1 is MNHEY and CDR2 is SVGAGI. CDR3 length: 16 residues. The CDR3 sequence: CASSYSRGGRKAGYTF.

The chain employs TRBV11-3 and TRBJ1-2; absent DNA, TCRdb's TRBD1 call cannot be checked. CDR3 length equals 14 residues. The germline V gene has CDR1 SGHNT and CDR2 YENEEA. The CDR3 region is CASSWTGDDYGYTF.

By frequency, this clonotype registers large. Here the CDR3 reads CASRHTVGDTEAFF. The V and J genes are TRBV9 and TRBJ1-1; TCRdb names TRBD1, which stays unverified in the absence of DNA. The CDR3 is 14 residues long. Germline CDR1 is SGDLS and CDR2 is YYNGEE.

This clonotype is identified as medium-sized from frequency. This sequence joins TRBV5-6 and TRBJ1-2; TCRdb designates TRBD1, a call that cannot be tested without DNA. This CDR3 contains 14 residues. Germline CDR1 SGHDT, CDR2 YYEEEE. CDR3 in amino acids: CASTTEGHLYGYTF.

This clonotype is deemed large by its frequency. The rearrangement joins TRBV12-3 or TRBV12-4 to TRBJ1-5; TCRdb's D call, TRBD1, is unchecked because there is no DNA. This CDR3 is 14 amino acids long. The CDR3 is CASGGTGSYQPQHF.

This clonotype is large by frequency. The V gene is TRBV7-2, the J gene TRBJ1-5; there is no DNA to check the TCRdb D call of TRBD1. Germline V gives CDR1 SGHTA, CDR2 FQGNSA. This CDR3 contains 14 residues. The chain's CDR3 is CASSLAGGRQPQHF.

This clonotype is medium-sized (0.01 to 0.1%) by frequency. The chain is built from TRBV12-3 or TRBV12-4 and TRBJ2-5; TCRdb's D call of TRBD1 is untestable without DNA. The CDR3 length is 12 residues. CDR3 in amino acids: CASKGGGWTQYF.

This clonotype counts as large by frequency. The chain is built from TRBV10-3 and TRBJ2-7. There are 13 residues in the CDR3. Germline CDR1 and CDR2: ENHRY and SYGVKD. CDR3: CAINPLGMGEQYF.

Frequency places this clonotype as medium-sized. The chain couples TRBV5-1 to TRBJ1-2; TCRdb reports TRBD1, a call that lacks DNA to check it against. CDR1 and CDR2 (germline): SGHRS, YFSETQ. There are 14 residues in the CDR3. CDR3 amino acids: CASSFEGGPYGYTF.

This clonotype is called medium-sized (0.01 to 0.1%) based on its frequency. V is TRBV19 and J is TRBJ1-3. The CDR3 extends over 15 amino acids. Germline V gives CDR1 LNHDA, CDR2 SQIVND (reference sequence). The CDR3 loop is CASSTTGTPGNTIYF.

Frequency places this clonotype as large (0.1 to 1%). The chain uses TRBV4-2 and TRBJ2-1. The CDR3 runs 15 residues. CDR1 and CDR2 (germline): LGHNA, YNFKEQ. The CDR3 reads CASSQDWKASNEQFF.

This clonotype ranks as medium-sized in terms of frequency. This sequence joins TRBV5-4 and TRBJ1-2; checking the TCRdb D call of TRBD1 is not possible without DNA. The germline V gene has CDR1 SGHNT and CDR2 YYREEE (reference sequence). This CDR3 contains 14 residues. CDR3 sequence: CASSSEQGYYGYTF.

This clonotype is classed as medium-sized by frequency. The chain combines TRBV27 with TRBJ1-1. Germline V CDR1 and CDR2: MNHEY, SMNVEV (reference sequence). CDR3 length: 14 residues. Here the CDR3 reads CASSLAGPSTEAFF.

This clonotype is classed as large by frequency. The J gene is TRBJ1-4, the V gene TRBV6-5. This CDR3 comprises 15 residues. Germline loops: CDR1 MNHEY, CDR2 SVGAGI. The CDR3 spells CASSYSWDRIGKLFF.

Measured by frequency, this clonotype is medium-sized. The rearrangement links TRBV7-2 to TRBJ2-2; as DNA is missing, the TRBD1 call by TCRdb cannot be tested. The CDR3 is 16 residues long. Germline assignment: CDR1 SGHTA and CDR2 FQGNSA. The CDR3: CASSLGGAGGTGELFF.

In terms of frequency, this clonotype is large. The chain has TRBV13 and TRBJ2-1; TCRdb proposes TRBD2, but this gene call is untestable without DNA. Germline CDR1 PRHDT, CDR2 FYEKMQ (reference sequence). The CDR3 extends over 16 amino acids. The CDR3 loop reads CASSAGTSDTNNEQFF.